A single sample gave rise to the 16 T cell receptor beta chains below, sequenced in a study of blood T cell repertoires in COVID-19. The method was immunoSEQ multiplex PCR; TCRdb's version includes in-frame clones alone and lacks a portion of them. In the table there are under 350,000 clones, roughly 90% of which are singletons. The sample was PBMCs or T cells enriched from blood (not recorded which). These receptors all stem from a man in his fifties or sixties who had recovered from COVID-19.

This clone was found once. The J gene is TRBJ1-2, the V gene TRBV5-4; TRBD1 might be the D (6 bases). Germline V gene lookup returns CDR1 SGHNT and CDR2 YYREEE (reference sequence). V lost 3 bases to trimming and J lost 5 bases, with 14 bases between them. This CDR3 spans 14 amino acids. In DNA, the CDR3 is TGTGCCAGCAGCTCAGTACAGGGTGGTTATGGCTACACCTTC. Protein: CASSSVQGGYGYTF.

This chain links TRBV5-4 with TRBJ2-7, with 11 positions matching TRBD2. Germline V gene lookup returns CDR1 SGHNT and CDR2 YYREEE (reference sequence). There are 18 residues in the CDR3. The V gene end was trimmed by 1 base and the J gene end by 1 base; junction bases not matched to a gene: 10. The CDR3 DNA follows: TGTGCCAGCAGCTTGTTGGGTAGCGGGAGGGCCAATTCCTACGAGCAGTACTTC. It translates to CASSLLGSGRANSYEQYF.

The gene calls are TRBV10-2 and TRBJ2-7, with D possibly TRBD2 on 6 matching bases. Germline loops: CDR1 WSHSY, CDR2 SAAADI. Trimming left V 2 bases short and J 4 bases short, with 12 bases between. CDR3 length equals 14 residues. CDR3 in DNA: TGCGCCAGCAGTGAGACCGGGAGAGGGTACGAGCAGTACTTC. As protein: CASSETGRGYEQYF.

The chain links TRBV6-5 to TRBJ1-2, with TRBD1 matching over 7 bases. Per the germline V gene, CDR1 is MNHEY and CDR2 is SVGAGI. Trimming took 6 bases from V and 2 from J; bases not matched to a gene: 9. This CDR3 region has 15 residues. The CDR3 nucleotides are TGTGCCAGCAGCCTAGGGACAGTCCCCAACTATGGCTACACCTTC. It encodes CASSLGTVPNYGYTF.

The chain is built from TRBV9 and TRBJ2-7; tentative D call: TRBD1 (5 bases). The CDR3 is 15 residues long. The ends were cut back, 0 bases at V and 5 bases at J, with 15 bases in the middle. Germline CDR1 is SGDLS and CDR2 is YYNGEE. CDR3 sequence reads: CASSVGRGSTNEQYF. The DNA for the CDR3 is TGTGCCAGCAGCGTAGGTAGGGGATCGACCAACGAGCAGTACTTC.

The V gene is TRBV9, the J gene TRBJ1-1; D gene unclear. Germline assignment: CDR1 SGDLS and CDR2 YYNGEE. V lost 0 bases and J 3 bases, leaving 6 bases between the germline ends. The CDR3 is 13 amino acids. CDR3 loop: CASSVDIDTEAFF. The CDR3 nucleotides are TGTGCCAGCAGCGTAGATATTGACACTGAAGCTTTCTTT.

CDR3 loop: CASSATGQASHEQFF. The CDR3 nucleotides read TGTGCCAGCAGCGCCACGGGACAGGCGTCCCATGAGCAGTTCTTC. The chain employs TRBV7-3 and TRBJ2-1; 8 bases are a match to TRBD1. CDR1 is SGHTA and CDR2 is FQGTGA in the germline V gene. The ends lost 5 bases at V and 8 bases at J; junction bases unmatched: 11. The CDR3 covers 15 residues.

The chain has TRBV7-2 and TRBJ1-1; D is unclear. The germline V and J ends were trimmed by 3 bases and 9 bases, with 11 bases remaining between them. This CDR3 is 12 amino acids long. Germline V lookup: CDR1 SGHTA, CDR2 FQGNSA. CDR3 region: CASSFGGKQAFF. The CDR3 nucleotides read TGTGCCAGCAGCTTCGGAGGGAAGCAAGCTTTCTTT.

The chain carries TRBV3-1 (or the pseudogene TRBV3-2) and TRBJ1-2; D might be TRBD1 (5 bases). The CDR3 has 14 amino acids. CDR1 is LGHDT, CDR2 YNNKEL, per germline (reference sequence). V lost 6 bases and J lost 0, with 11 bases in between. CDR3 amino acids: CASRGPGANYGYTF. The DNA of the CDR3 is TGTGCCAGCAGGGGGCCGGGAGCTAACTATGGCTACACCTTC.

In DNA form, the CDR3 reads TGTGCCAGTCTCGGTCCCCCAGGGCCCCAGCATTTT. This codes for CASLGPPGPQHF. This chain links TRBV12-3 or TRBV12-4 with TRBJ1-5; D gene ambiguous. This CDR3 has 12 residues. The germline V and J ends were trimmed by 9 bases and 9 bases, with 15 bases remaining between them.

This clone was counted between two and nine times. The sample holds other DNA sequences that translate to the same CDR3. The rearrangement uses TRBV7-9 and TRBJ1-2; D remains ambiguous. The CDR3 runs 11 residues. V dropped 1 base and J dropped 7 bases, with 4 bases sitting between them. Germline CDR1 is SEHNR and CDR2 is FQNEAQ (reference sequence). DNA for the CDR3: TGTGCCAGCAGCTTAGTGAGTGGCTACACCTTC. Its translation is CASSLVSGYTF.

A single count supports this clone. This chain links TRBV11-3 with TRBJ2-1; 7 nucleotides match TRBD1. CDR3 length: 14 amino acids. The V segment lost 5 bases and the J segment 6 bases; nucleotides outside the gene matches: 7. Germline V gives CDR1 SGHNT, CDR2 YENEEA. In nucleotides, the CDR3 is TGTGCCAGCAGCAACGCCGGGACAGTCAATGAGCAGTTCTTC. This encodes CASSNAGTVNEQFF.

V and J are TRBV10-3 and TRBJ2-1; TRBD2 matches at 12 bases. CDR1 ENHRY and CDR2 SYGVKD come from the germline V gene. V shed 6 bases, J shed 0 bases, and the junction held 6 bases outside the gene matches. The CDR3 sequence is 17 residues long. As DNA, the CDR3 is TGTGCCATCAGCCAAGGACTAGCGGGGAGCTCCTACAATGAGCAGTTCTTC. Translating gives CAISQGLAGSSYNEQFF.

CDR3 amino acids: CASSLIPGATQETQYF. CDR3 in DNA: TGTGCCAGCAGCTTAATCCCAGGGGCTACCCAAGAGACCCAGTACTTC. The chain recombines TRBV7-8 with TRBJ2-5; TRBD1 might be the D (6 bases). The CDR3 has 16 amino acids. Germline V gene lookup returns CDR1 SGHVS and CDR2 FQNEAQ. The V gene lost 2 bases and the J gene lost 1 base, with 14 bases spanning the gap.

This clone was observed a handful of times. J is TRBJ2-3 and V is TRBV4-1; D is perhaps TRBD2 (7 bases). CDR1 and CDR2 from the germline V gene are MGHRA and YSYEKL. The CDR3 has 16 amino acids. The ends were cut back, 6 bases at V and 2 bases at J, with 18 bases in the middle. This CDR3 is CASRPSGGLNTDTQYF. The CDR3 DNA reads TGCGCCAGCAGGCCCTCCGGGGGGCTCAACACAGATACGCAGTATTTT.

CDR3 sequence reads: CASSPDRAPYNEQFF. CDR3 coding DNA: TGTGCCAGCAGCCCGGACAGGGCCCCCTACAATGAGCAGTTCTTC. The V gene is TRBV11-3, the J gene TRBJ2-1, with TRBD1 identical over 8 bases. Germline assignment: CDR1 SGHNT and CDR2 YENEEA. The V segment lost 5 bases and the J segment 2 bases; nucleotides outside the gene matches: 5. There are 15 residues in the CDR3. Looking up the rest from reference TRBV11-3 and TRBJ2-1 gives the full variable domain: EAGVVQSPRYKIIEKKQPVAFWCNPISGHNTLYWYLQNLGQGPELLIRYENEEAVDDSQLPKDRFSAERLKGVDSTLKIQPAELGDSAVYLCASSPDRAPYNEQFFGPGTRLTVL.